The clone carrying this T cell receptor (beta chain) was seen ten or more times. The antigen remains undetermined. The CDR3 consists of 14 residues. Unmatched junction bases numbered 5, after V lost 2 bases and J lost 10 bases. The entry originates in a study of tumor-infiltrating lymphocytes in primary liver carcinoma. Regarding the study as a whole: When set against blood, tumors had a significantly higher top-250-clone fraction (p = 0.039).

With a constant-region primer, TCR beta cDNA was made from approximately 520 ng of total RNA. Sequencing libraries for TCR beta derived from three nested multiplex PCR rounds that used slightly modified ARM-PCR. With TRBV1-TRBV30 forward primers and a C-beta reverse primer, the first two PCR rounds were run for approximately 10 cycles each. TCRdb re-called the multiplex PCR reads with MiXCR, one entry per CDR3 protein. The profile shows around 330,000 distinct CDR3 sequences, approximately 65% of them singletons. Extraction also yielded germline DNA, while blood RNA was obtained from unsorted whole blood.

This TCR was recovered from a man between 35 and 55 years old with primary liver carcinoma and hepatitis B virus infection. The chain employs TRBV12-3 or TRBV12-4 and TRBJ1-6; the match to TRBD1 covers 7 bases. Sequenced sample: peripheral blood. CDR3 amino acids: CASSLLSGGSPLHF. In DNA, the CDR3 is TGTGCCAGCAGTTTACTCTCAGGGGGGTCACCCCTCCACTTT.